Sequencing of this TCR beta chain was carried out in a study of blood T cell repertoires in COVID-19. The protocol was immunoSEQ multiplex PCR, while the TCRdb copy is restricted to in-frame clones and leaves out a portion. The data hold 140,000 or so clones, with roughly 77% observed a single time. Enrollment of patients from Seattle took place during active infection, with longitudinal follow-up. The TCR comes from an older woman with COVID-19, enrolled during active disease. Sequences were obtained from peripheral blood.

CDR3 region: CAWSVGQGGVQPQHF. The CDR3 DNA reads TGTGCCTGGAGTGTAGGGCAGGGTGGAGTTCAGCCCCAGCATTTT. The chain employs TRBV30 and TRBJ1-5; perhaps TRBD1 as D (5 bases). The CDR3 covers 15 residues. Germline CDR1 reads GTSNPN; CDR2 reads SVGIG (reference sequence). V gave up 0 bases and J gave up 6 bases, with 15 bases separating them.